This paragraph reports one T cell receptor (beta chain). Antigen specificity is unknown. A sample-barcoded 5' primer and a J-beta primer mix were used in a second PCR of about 7 to 12 cycles. TCRdb processed the 5' RACE reads anew with MiXCR; each CDR3 protein has one entry. The table has some 780,000 distinct CDR3 sequences, around three fifths seen once; the top ten hold roughly 25%. This CDR3 has 16 residues. Per the germline V gene, CDR1 is SGHTA and CDR2 is FQGTGA. V trimming: 2 bases; J trimming: 8 bases; junction bases outside the gene matches: 7. This sample is part of a study of blood T cells in healthy people across ages. Study-wide results and limits: A greater number of naive CD4+ cells and higher diversity distinguished long-lived donors from aged donors.

This receptor was obtained from a man aged 35 to 55 in good health. This chain links TRBV7-3 with TRBJ1-6; 9 bases line up with TRBD1. The sample taken for sequencing was blood. The CDR3 protein is CASSLGGQGLDSPLHF. The CDR3 DNA follows: TGTGCCAGCAGCTTAGGGGGACAGGGCTTAGATTCACCCCTCCACTTT.